This record looks at one TCR beta chain sequence and its context. This specimen comes from a study of cytomegalovirus exposure and HLA in healthy donors. Study-level information: Earlier findings included approximately 120 million unique TCR beta sequences obtained from approximately 170 million T cells.

Looked up from germline, CDR1 is MNHEY and CDR2 is SMNVEV (reference sequence). Trimming took 6 bases from V and 3 from J; bases not matched to a gene: 4. CDR3 length: 14 amino acids. This PCR relied on a set of 60 Vbeta primers and 13 Jbeta primers. Sequenced by immunoSEQ multiplex PCR; TCRdb stores in-frame clones only, minus some. The sample yields 160,000 or so clones, 80% to 90% seen once. This sequence joins TRBV27 and TRBJ2-4, with 8 positions matching TRBD1. The sample comprised PBMCs. This TCR came from a man aged 45-60 years in good health and CMV-seropositive. The DNA for the CDR3 is TGTGCCAGCAGAAAACAGGGGGTCAAAAACATTCAGTACTTC. Residues: CASRKQGVKNIQYF.